The 16 T cell receptor beta chains below were found in one sample sequenced in a study of shared clonotypes between healthy human individuals. CD8 cells classed as naive were CD45RO-negative and positively selected for CCR7, excluding terminally differentiated effector memory CD45RA+ cells. Sequencing used immunoSEQ multiplex PCR; TCRdb keeps in-frame clones, though not all of them. The repertoire holds millions of clones, with less than 95% as singletons. Input material: naive CD8+ T cells sorted from blood. Receptors originate from a man aged 18 to 29 in good health.

The CDR3, as DNA: TGTGCCAGCAGTTTAAATCAGAACACCGGGGAGCTGTTTTTT. The encoded protein is CASSLNQNTGELFF. The chain combines TRBV28 with TRBJ2-2; D gene unclear. This CDR3 comprises 14 residues. In germline, CDR1 is MDHEN, CDR2 SYDVKM. Deletions cut 2 bases from V and 1 base from J, with 5 bases between.

A few counts support this clone. The chain uses TRBV5-6 and TRBJ1-1; 7 positions match TRBD1. The V and J ends lost 5 bases and 4 bases, in that order; junction bases with no gene match: 8. The CDR3 runs to 14 residues. Germline V lookup: CDR1 SGHDT, CDR2 YYEEEE. The CDR3, as DNA: TGTGCCAGCAGGTCTACCGGGACAGTCACTGAAGCTTTCTTT. Translation: CASRSTGTVTEAFF.

This chain links TRBV11-2 with TRBJ2-7, with D possibly being TRBD1 or TRBD2 (5 bases each). The CDR3 is made up of 15 amino acids. V was clipped by 5 bases and J by 5 bases, with 19 bases between them. Looked up from germline, CDR1 is SGHAT and CDR2 is FQNNGV. DNA for the CDR3: TGTGCCAGCAGCCCGGTTGGGGGAAACTACGACGAGCAGTACTTC. It codes for CASSPVGGNYDEQYF.

The chain links TRBV7-9 to TRBJ2-7; 9 bases match TRBD1. The V gene's germline CDR1 is SEHNR and CDR2 FQNEAQ (reference sequence). The V and J ends lost 4 bases and 5 bases, in that order; junction bases with no gene match: 6. There are 14 residues in the CDR3. CDR3 nucleotides: TGTGCCAGCAGCTCTCGGACAGGGGCCCACGAGCAGTACTTC. Protein: CASSSRTGAHEQYF.

The chain links TRBV5-5 to TRBJ2-7, with D perhaps matching TRBD1 or TRBD2 (5 bases each). This CDR3 has 15 amino acids. Trimming shortened V by 0 bases and J by 2 bases, and 12 bases separated the two germline ends. Germline CDR1 reads SGHKS; CDR2 reads YYEKEE (reference sequence). The CDR3 loop is CASSLEASRAYEQYF. The CDR3 nucleotides are TGTGCCAGCAGCTTGGAGGCTAGCAGGGCCTACGAGCAGTACTTC.

This clone has just one count. CDR3 nucleotides: TGTGCCAGCAGTTACTCGGATGGGGCATACGAAAAACTGTTTTTT. The encoded protein is CASSYSDGAYEKLFF. The rearrangement joins TRBV6-5 to TRBJ1-4, with D maybe TRBD1 (5 bases). V was trimmed by 0 bases and J by 8 bases, leaving 13 bases between them. CDR3 size: 15 residues. Germline CDR1 reads MNHEY; CDR2 reads SVGAGI.

The chain couples TRBV5-1 to TRBJ2-7; no definite D call. The CDR3 covers 13 residues. Germline assignment: CDR1 SGHRS and CDR2 YFSETQ. V lost 0 bases, J lost 5 bases, and 9 bases lay in between. The CDR3 is CASSLGFPHEQYF. CDR3 coding DNA: TGCGCCAGCAGCTTGGGGTTCCCCCACGAGCAGTACTTC.

CDR3: CASSQARGKDTQYF. Here the CDR3 DNA reads TGCGCCAGCAGCCAAGCGCGGGGGAAAGATACGCAGTATTTT. The chain uses TRBV4-3 and TRBJ2-3, with TRBD2 matching over 7 bases. Germline V gene data show CDR1 as LGHNA and CDR2 as YSLEER. The CDR3 consists of 14 residues. V trimming: 1 base; J trimming: 5 bases; junction bases outside the gene matches: 3.

The chain links TRBV5-4 to TRBJ1-2; D gene uncertain. The germline V and J ends were trimmed by 0 bases and 1 base, with 7 bases remaining between them. Looked up from germline, CDR1 is SGHNT and CDR2 is YYREEE (reference sequence). This CDR3 region has 14 residues. In nucleotides, the CDR3 is TGTGCCAGCAGCTTGGTACAGAATAACTATGGCTACACCTTC. This codes for CASSLVQNNYGYTF.

The V and J genes are TRBV27 and TRBJ2-1, with 9 bases lining up with TRBD1. The CDR3 contains 16 residues. CDR1 and CDR2 (germline): MNHEY, SMNVEV (reference sequence). The V segment lost 4 bases and the J segment 6 bases; nucleotides outside the gene matches: 10. CDR3: CASSSLWDRVANEQFF. CDR3 bases: TGTGCCAGCAGTTCCCTTTGGGACAGGGTAGCCAATGAGCAGTTCTTC.

The chain is built from TRBV2 and TRBJ2-7; TRBD2 matches 9 bases. CDR3 size: 14 residues. J lost 6 bases, V lost 7 bases, and 10 bases had no gene match. The germline CDR1 and CDR2 sequences are SNHLY and FYNNEI. CDR3 loop: CASKISGGIGEQYF. CDR3 in DNA: TGTGCCAGCAAAATCAGCGGGGGGATTGGCGAGCAGTACTTC.

This chain uses TRBV6-6 with TRBJ2-3; D remains ambiguous. V dropped 2 bases and J dropped 6 bases, with 15 bases sitting between them. Germline CDR1 and CDR2: MNHNY and SVGAGI (reference sequence). CDR3 length: 15 amino acids. The CDR3 sequence is CASSYLLTAPDTQYF. The CDR3 coding sequence is TGTGCCAGCAGTTACCTGCTAACGGCGCCCGATACGCAGTATTTT.

V and J are TRBV19 and TRBJ2-7; weak D call: TRBD1 (5 bases). Germline V gene lookup returns CDR1 LNHDA and CDR2 SQIVND (reference sequence). V was pared by 6 bases and J by 3 bases, with 12 bases between. The CDR3 sequence is 13 residues long. In DNA form, the CDR3 reads TGTGCCAGTAGACCCACAGGTCTCTACGAGCAGTACTTC. Protein: CASRPTGLYEQYF.

This chain connects TRBV13 to TRBJ1-3; a weak D match, TRBD1 (5 bases). The CDR3 loop spans 14 amino acids. The germline V gene encodes CDR1 PRHDT and CDR2 FYEKMQ (reference sequence). V was trimmed by 2 bases and J by 4 bases, leaving 9 bases between them. CDR3 nucleotide sequence: TGTGCCAGCAGCTTATGGGGGACGGGAAACACCATATATTTT. This encodes CASSLWGTGNTIYF. Full variable domain (outside the CDR3, taken from reference TRBV13 and TRBJ1-3): AAGVIQSPRHLIKEKRETATLKCYPIPRHDTVYWYQQGPGQDPQFLISFYEKMQSDKGSIPDRFSAQQFSDYHSELNMSSLELGDSALYFCASSLWGTGNTIYFGEGSWLTVV.

Comments on this clone: Other DNA sequences of this sample code for an identical CDR3. This sequence joins TRBV4-1 and TRBJ2-1; D call uncertain. The length of the CDR3 is 13 residues. V shed 1 base and J shed 6 bases, with 7 bases lying between them. Germline CDR1 MGHRA, CDR2 YSYEKL. This chain's CDR3 is CASSQVIGNEQFF. CDR3 coding DNA: TGCGCCAGCAGCCAAGTTATTGGCAATGAGCAGTTCTTC.

This rearrangement joins TRBV4-3 to TRBJ1-1; TRBD1 might be the D (6 bases). The V gene lost 3 bases and the J gene lost 3 bases, with 17 bases spanning the gap. Germline values: CDR1 LGHNA, CDR2 YSLEER. This CDR3 has 16 residues. CDR3 protein: CASSHKVGGADTEAFF. The CDR3 DNA is TGCGCCAGCAGCCATAAGGTTGGGGGCGCAGACACTGAAGCTTTCTTT.